These 17 T cell receptor beta chains share one sample of origin, sequenced in a study of response to subunit inactivated influenza vaccine. TCRdb ran MiXCR on the RT-PCR reads and lists one entry per CDR3 protein. The sample yields 500,000 to 600,000 distinct CDR3 sequences, 10% to 15% seen once. Source: PBMCs from blood, taken more than 35 days after vaccination. These receptors all come from a man aged 45-65 years who received an inactivated influenza vaccine.

This clonotype turned up a few times. V is TRBV6-1 and J is TRBJ2-1; D not resolved. Germline assignment: CDR1 MNHNS and CDR2 SASEGT. Trimming took off 1 base at V and 1 base at J, with 11 bases between the two ends. The CDR3 length is 16 residues. CDR3 region: CASSEEWAASYNEQFF. For the CDR3, the DNA is TGTGCCAGCAGTGAAGAATGGGCAGCTTCCTACAATGAGCAGTTCTTC.

This chain uses TRBV20-1 with TRBJ2-3; D possibly uses TRBD1 or TRBD2 (6 bases each). Germline V lookup: CDR1 DFQATT, CDR2 SNEGSKA (reference sequence). The V gene lost 6 bases and the J gene lost 2 bases, with 15 bases spanning the gap. This CDR3 spans 14 amino acids. The DNA of the CDR3 is TGCAGTGCAAACCAAGGGGGGACCACAGATACGCAGTATTTT. Translated, it gives CSANQGGTTDTQYF.

A note on this clonotype: This likely comes from a read error, as the CDR3 has no conserved phenylalanine or tryptophan at its end. The CDR3 region is CASRRGSSYNEQFL. The CDR3 DNA sequence: TGTGCCAGCAGGCGGGGGAGCTCCTACAATGAGCAGTTCCTC. The chain couples TRBV6-1 to TRBJ2-1, with 7 bases aligning to TRBD2. Trimming removed 6 bases from V and 0 bases from J; junction bases left unmatched: 2. This CDR3 contains 14 residues. From germline, CDR1 is MNHNS and CDR2 SASEGT.

The table lists this clonotype with a few counts. The chain links TRBV20-1 to TRBJ2-3, with 10 bases fitting TRBD2. CDR1 and CDR2 (germline): DFQATT, SNEGSKA (reference sequence). This CDR3 region has 20 residues. After removal of 3 bases from V and 0 bases from J, the junction contained 18 bases not matched to a gene. As DNA, the CDR3 is TGCAGTGCTAGCCCCGGGACTAGCGTAGCTGAGTTCACTAGCACAGATACGCAGTATTTT. This translates into CSASPGTSVAEFTSTDTQYF.

In its sample, this clonotype was seen a few times. The chain has TRBV2 and TRBJ1-6; D is unclear. Germline CDR1 and CDR2: SNHLY and FYNNEI. V was trimmed by 8 bases and J by 7 bases, leaving 12 bases between them. The CDR3 has 13 residues. In nucleotides, the CDR3 is TGTGCCAGCCTCGGGGAGGAGAATTCACCCCTCCACTTT. Translating gives CASLGEENSPLHF.

This rearrangement joins TRBV29-1 to TRBJ2-3, with D uncertain. The CDR3 sequence is 14 residues long. Per germline, CDR1 SQVTM and CDR2 ANQGSEA. V lost 6 bases and J lost 0, with 13 bases in between. The DNA for the CDR3 is TGCAGCGTCGCGAGGTTGACTAGCACAGATACGCAGTATTTT. Protein: CSVARLTSTDTQYF.

This clonotype has a handful of counts. The rearrangement uses TRBV20-1 and TRBJ2-5; 12 nucleotides agree with TRBD2. The CDR3 covers 14 residues. From germline, CDR1 is DFQATT and CDR2 SNEGSKA (reference sequence). V lost 4 bases to trimming and J lost 5 bases; unmatched junction nucleotides: 5. This CDR3 is CSATGTSGFETQYF. Here the CDR3 DNA reads TGCAGTGCTACCGGGACTAGCGGGTTCGAGACCCAGTACTTC.

V is TRBV7-9 and J is TRBJ1-2; D is undetermined. The germline V gene encodes CDR1 SEHNR and CDR2 FQNEAQ (reference sequence). With 2 bases removed from V and 6 bases from J, the gap between germline ends came to 10 bases. The CDR3 length is 13 residues. The CDR3 DNA follows: TGTGCCAGCAGCTTACGTGGAGGGAATGGCTACACCTTC. Protein sequence: CASSLRGGNGYTF. The complete variable domain, with remaining parts taken from reference TRBV7-9 and TRBJ1-2, reads DTGVSQNPRHKITKRGQNVTFRCDPISEHNRLYWYRQTLGQGPEFLTYFQNEAQLEKSRLLSDRFSAERPKGSFSTLEIQRTEQGDSAMYLCASSLRGGNGYTFGSGTRLTVV.

This clonotype was recorded a few times. This chain connects TRBV7-9 to TRBJ2-1; 8 positions match TRBD2. This CDR3 is built from 15 residues. The germline V gene has CDR1 SEHNR and CDR2 FQNEAQ (reference sequence). Unmatched junction bases numbered 9, after V lost 2 bases and J lost 9 bases. The chain's CDR3 is CASSLSVAGGFEQFF. The CDR3 region has the DNA TGTGCCAGCAGCTTAAGTGTCGCGGGAGGATTTGAGCAGTTCTTC.

This rearrangement joins TRBV12-3 or TRBV12-4 to TRBJ1-5; D is unclear. The V gene lost 7 bases and the J gene lost 5 bases, with 18 bases spanning the gap. The CDR3 runs 15 residues. CDR3 amino acids: CASNPGGSMDQPQHF. In DNA, the CDR3 is TGTGCCAGCAACCCGGGAGGATCAATGGATCAGCCCCAGCATTTT.

The V and J genes are TRBV7-9 and TRBJ2-5; 7 bases agree with TRBD2. Trimming at V came to 5 bases and at J to 1 base, leaving 4 bases not matched to a gene. In germline, CDR1 is SEHNR, CDR2 FQNEAQ (reference sequence). The CDR3 length is 14 residues. CDR3 loop: CASSPGLPQETQYF. The CDR3 DNA reads as TGTGCCAGCAGCCCGGGACTACCCCAAGAGACCCAGTACTTC.

The chain carries TRBV25-1 and TRBJ1-2, with D unresolved. Trimming stripped 6 bases from V and 0 bases from J, with 8 bases between. The CDR3 sequence is 13 residues long. Germline CDR1 is MGHDK and CDR2 is SYGVNS. The CDR3 region has the DNA TGTGCCAGCAGCGATTCATCTAACTATGGCTACACCTTC. It specifies CASSDSSNYGYTF.

In its sample, this clonotype was seen many times. This sequence joins TRBV20-1 and TRBJ2-7, with D possibly matching TRBD1 (6 bases). The CDR3 covers 14 residues. Trimming removed 3 bases at V and 5 bases at J, with 17 bases between. Germline CDR1 DFQATT, CDR2 SNEGSKA (reference sequence). The CDR3 bases are TGCAGTGCTAGTTTGTCCGCAGGGGCCCACGAGCAGTACTTC. Translating gives CSASLSAGAHEQYF.

The V gene is TRBV4-3, the J gene TRBJ2-3; 14 nucleotides agree with TRBD2. The CDR3 runs 17 residues. CDR1 and CDR2 (germline): LGHNA, YSLEER. V lost 4 bases, J lost 5 bases, and 8 bases stayed unmatched. In DNA, the CDR3 is TGCGCCAGCAGCCGAACGGGGACTAGCGGGGGACAAGATACGCAGTATTTT. Amino acids: CASSRTGTSGGQDTQYF.

The chain's CDR3 is CASSQGSGQRYEQYF. In nucleotides, the CDR3 is TGCGCCAGCAGCCAAGGGTCAGGGCAGCGCTACGAGCAGTACTTC. The genes are TRBV4-1 and TRBJ2-7, with a tentative D call TRBD1 (5 bases). CDR3 length: 15 amino acids. Trimming left V 1 base short and J 3 bases short, with 13 bases between. Germline values: CDR1 MGHRA, CDR2 YSYEKL.

This clonotype was seen a handful of times. The V call is TRBV29-1, the J call TRBJ1-2; D gene ambiguous. The CDR3 length is 13 residues. Germline-derived CDR1 and CDR2 are SQVTM and ANQGSEA. Deletions cut 6 bases from V and 4 bases from J, with 15 bases between. The CDR3 protein is CSVAPLTGYGYTF. The DNA of the CDR3 is TGCAGCGTCGCACCTCTCACGGGCTATGGCTACACCTTC. Supplemented by reference TRBV29-1 and TRBJ1-2, the full variable domain reads SAVISQKPSRDICQRGTSLTIQCQVDSQVTMMFWYRQQPGQSLTLIATANQGSEATYESGFVIDKFPISRPNLTFSTLTVSNMSPEDSSIYLCSVAPLTGYGYTFGSGTRLTVV.

This clonotype was recorded at least ten times. This chain connects TRBV5-6 to TRBJ1-5, with D uncertain. Trimming took off 4 bases at V and 2 bases at J, with 13 bases between the two ends. CDR1 SGHDT and CDR2 YYEEEE come from the germline V gene. The CDR3 covers 15 residues. The CDR3 sequence is CASSADINGNQPQHF. The CDR3 DNA sequence: TGTGCCAGCAGCGCAGATATTAATGGCAATCAGCCCCAGCATTTT.